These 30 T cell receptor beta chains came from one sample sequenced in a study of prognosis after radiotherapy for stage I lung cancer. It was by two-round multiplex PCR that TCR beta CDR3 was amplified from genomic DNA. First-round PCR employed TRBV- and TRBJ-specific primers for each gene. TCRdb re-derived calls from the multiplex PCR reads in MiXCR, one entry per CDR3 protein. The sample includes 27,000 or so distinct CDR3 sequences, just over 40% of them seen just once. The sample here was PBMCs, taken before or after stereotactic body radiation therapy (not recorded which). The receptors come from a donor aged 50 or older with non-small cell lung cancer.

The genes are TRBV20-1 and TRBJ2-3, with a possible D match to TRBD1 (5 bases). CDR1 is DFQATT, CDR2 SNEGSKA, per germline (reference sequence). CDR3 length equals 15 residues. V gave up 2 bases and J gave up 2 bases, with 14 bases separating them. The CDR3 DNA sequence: TGCAGTGCTAGACATAGGCAGGGCCTCACAGATACGCAGTATTTT. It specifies CSARHRQGLTDTQYF.

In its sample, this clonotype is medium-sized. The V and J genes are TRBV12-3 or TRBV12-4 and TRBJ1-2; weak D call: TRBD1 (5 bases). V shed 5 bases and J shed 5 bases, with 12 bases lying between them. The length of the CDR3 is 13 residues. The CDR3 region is CASSPFGGYGYTF. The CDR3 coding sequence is TGTGCCAGCAGTCCCTTCGGGGGGTATGGCTACACCTTC.

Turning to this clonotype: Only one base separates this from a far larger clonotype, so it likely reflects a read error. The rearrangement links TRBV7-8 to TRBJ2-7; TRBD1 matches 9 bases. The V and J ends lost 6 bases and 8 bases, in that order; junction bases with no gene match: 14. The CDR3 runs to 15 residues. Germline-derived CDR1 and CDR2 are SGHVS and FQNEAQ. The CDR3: CASSSLPTGGYQQYF. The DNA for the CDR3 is TGTGCCAGCAGTTCTCTACCGACAGGGGGTTACCAGCAGTACTTC.

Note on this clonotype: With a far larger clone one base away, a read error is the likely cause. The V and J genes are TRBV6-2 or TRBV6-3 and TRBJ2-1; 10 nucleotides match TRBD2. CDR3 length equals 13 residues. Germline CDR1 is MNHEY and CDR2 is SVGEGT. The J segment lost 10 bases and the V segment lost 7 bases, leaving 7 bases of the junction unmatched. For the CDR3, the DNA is TGTGCCAGCATCCTAGCGGGAGTAGGGGAGCAGTTCTTC. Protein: CASILAGVGEQFF.

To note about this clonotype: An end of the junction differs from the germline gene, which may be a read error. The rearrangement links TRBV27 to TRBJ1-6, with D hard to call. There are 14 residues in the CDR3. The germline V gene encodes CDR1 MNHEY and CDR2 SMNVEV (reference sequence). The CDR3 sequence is CASGPFRFGSPLYF. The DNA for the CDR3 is TGTGCCAGCGGTCCTTTTAGGTTCGGATCACCCCTCTACTTT.

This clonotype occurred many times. DNA of the CDR3: TGTGCCAGATCACGACAGAAGAATTCACCCCTCCACTTT. Translating it yields CARSRQKNSPLHF. The chain employs TRBV2 and TRBJ1-6, with D perhaps TRBD1 (5 bases). Germline V gene lookup returns CDR1 SNHLY and CDR2 FYNNEI. Between the trimmed V and J ends, which lost 9 bases and 7 bases, there was a span of 13 bases. There are 13 residues in the CDR3. Full variable domain (remainder filled in from reference TRBV2 and TRBJ1-6): EPEVTQTPSHQVTQMGQEVILRCVPISNHLYFYWYRQILGQKVEFLVSFYNNEISEKSEIFDDQFSVERPDGSNFTLKIRSTKLEDSAMYFCARSRQKNSPLHFGNGTRLTVT.

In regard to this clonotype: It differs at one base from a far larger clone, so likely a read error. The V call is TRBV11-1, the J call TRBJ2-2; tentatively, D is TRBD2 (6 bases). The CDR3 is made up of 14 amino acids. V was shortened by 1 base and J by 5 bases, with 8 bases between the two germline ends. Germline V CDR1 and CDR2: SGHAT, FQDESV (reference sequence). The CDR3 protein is CASSLGGETGELFF. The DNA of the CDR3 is TGTGCCAGCAGCTTAGGGGGGGAAACCGGGGAGCTGTTTTTT.

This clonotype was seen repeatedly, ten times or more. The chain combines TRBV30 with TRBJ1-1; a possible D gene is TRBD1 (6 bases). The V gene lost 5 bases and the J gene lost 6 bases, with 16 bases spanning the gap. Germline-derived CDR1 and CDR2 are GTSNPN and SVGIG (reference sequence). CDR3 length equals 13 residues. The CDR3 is CAWATGLGAEAFF. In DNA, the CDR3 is TGTGCCTGGGCCACAGGGCTAGGGGCTGAAGCTTTCTTT.

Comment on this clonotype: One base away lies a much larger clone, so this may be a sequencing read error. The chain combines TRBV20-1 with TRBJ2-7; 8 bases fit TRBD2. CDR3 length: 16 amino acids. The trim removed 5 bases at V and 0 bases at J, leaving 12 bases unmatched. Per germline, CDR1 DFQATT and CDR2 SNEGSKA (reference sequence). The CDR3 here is CSAPDTIAGSSYEQYF. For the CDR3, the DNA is TGCAGTGCTCCTGACACAATAGCGGGGAGCTCCTACGAGCAGTACTTC.

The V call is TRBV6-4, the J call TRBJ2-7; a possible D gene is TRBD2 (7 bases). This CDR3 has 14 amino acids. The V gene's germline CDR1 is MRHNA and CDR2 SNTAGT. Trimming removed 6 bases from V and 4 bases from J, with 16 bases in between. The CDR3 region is CASSSLRGGYEQYF. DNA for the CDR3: TGTGCCAGCAGCTCCCTGAGGGGGGGTTACGAGCAGTACTTC.

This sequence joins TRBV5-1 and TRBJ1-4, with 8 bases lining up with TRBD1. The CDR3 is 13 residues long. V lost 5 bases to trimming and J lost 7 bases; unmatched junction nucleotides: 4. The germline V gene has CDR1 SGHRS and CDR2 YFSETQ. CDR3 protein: CASRTGEGEKLFF. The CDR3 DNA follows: TGCGCCAGCAGGACAGGGGAGGGTGAAAAACTGTTTTTT. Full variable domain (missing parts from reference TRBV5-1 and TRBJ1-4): KAGVTQTPRYLIKTRGQQVTLSCSPISGHRSVSWYQQTPGQGLQFLFEYFSETQRNKGNFPGRFSGRQFSNSRSEMNVSTLELGDSALYLCASRTGEGEKLFFGSGTQLSVL.

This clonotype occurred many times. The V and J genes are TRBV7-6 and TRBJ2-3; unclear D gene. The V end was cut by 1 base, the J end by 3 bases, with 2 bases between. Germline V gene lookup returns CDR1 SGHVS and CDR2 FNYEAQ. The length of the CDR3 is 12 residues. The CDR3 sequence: CASSLGTDTQYF. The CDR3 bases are TGTGCCAGCAGCTTAGGAACAGATACGCAGTATTTT.

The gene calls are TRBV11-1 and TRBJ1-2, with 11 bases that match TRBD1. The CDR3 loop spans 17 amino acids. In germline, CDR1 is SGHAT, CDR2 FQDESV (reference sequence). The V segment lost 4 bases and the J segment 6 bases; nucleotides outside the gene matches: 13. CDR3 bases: TGTGCCAGCAGCTCAGACAGTAACCGGGACAGGGGGAATGGCTACACCTTC. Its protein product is CASSSDSNRDRGNGYTF.

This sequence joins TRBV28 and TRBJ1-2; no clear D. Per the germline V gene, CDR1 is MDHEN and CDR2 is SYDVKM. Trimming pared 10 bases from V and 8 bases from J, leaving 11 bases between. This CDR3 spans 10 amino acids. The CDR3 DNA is TGTGCCACCAAAATGGAAGGCTACACCTTC. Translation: CATKMEGYTF.

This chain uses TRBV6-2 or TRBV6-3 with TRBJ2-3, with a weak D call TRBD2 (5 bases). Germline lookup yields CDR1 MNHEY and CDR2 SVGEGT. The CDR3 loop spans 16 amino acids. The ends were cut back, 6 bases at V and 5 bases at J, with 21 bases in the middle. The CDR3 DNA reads TGTGCCAGCAGACCCGTCGGGGATAGCACACAAGATACGCAGTATTTT. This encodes CASRPVGDSTQDTQYF.

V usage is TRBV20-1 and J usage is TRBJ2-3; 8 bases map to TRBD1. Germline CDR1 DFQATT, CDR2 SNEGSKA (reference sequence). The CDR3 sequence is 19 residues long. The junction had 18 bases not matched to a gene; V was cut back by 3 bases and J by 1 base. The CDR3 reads CSARARGPGYGRGTDTQYF. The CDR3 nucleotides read TGCAGTGCTAGGGCCAGGGGGCCGGGGTACGGAAGAGGCACAGATACGCAGTATTTT.

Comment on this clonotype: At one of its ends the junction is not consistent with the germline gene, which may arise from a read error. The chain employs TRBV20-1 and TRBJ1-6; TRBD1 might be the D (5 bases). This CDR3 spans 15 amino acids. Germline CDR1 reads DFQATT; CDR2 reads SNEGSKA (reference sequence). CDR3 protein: CSAREGFPGVSPLHF. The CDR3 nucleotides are TGCAGTGCTCGAGAGGGGTTTCCCGGGGTTTCACCCCTCCACTTT.

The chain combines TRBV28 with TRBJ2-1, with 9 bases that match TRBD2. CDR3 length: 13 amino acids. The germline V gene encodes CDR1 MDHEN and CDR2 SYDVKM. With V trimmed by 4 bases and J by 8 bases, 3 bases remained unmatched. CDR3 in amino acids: CASSSLAGDEQFF. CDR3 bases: TGTGCCAGCAGTTCCTTAGCGGGAGATGAGCAGTTCTTC.

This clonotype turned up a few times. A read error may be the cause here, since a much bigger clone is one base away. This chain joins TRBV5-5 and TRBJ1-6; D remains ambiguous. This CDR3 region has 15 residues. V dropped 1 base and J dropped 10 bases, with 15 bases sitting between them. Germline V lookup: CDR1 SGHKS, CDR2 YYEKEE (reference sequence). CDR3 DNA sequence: TGTGCCAGCAGCTTGTCTGTGGTGACTGGGTCACCCCTCCACTTT. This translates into CASSLSVVTGSPLHF.

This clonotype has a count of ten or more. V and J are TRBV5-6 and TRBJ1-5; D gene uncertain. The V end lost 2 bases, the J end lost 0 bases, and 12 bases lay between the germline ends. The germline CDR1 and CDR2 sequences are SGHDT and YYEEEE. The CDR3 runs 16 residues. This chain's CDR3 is CASSFSGLYSNQPQHF. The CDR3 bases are TGTGCCAGCAGCTTCTCTGGTCTATATAGCAATCAGCCCCAGCATTTT.

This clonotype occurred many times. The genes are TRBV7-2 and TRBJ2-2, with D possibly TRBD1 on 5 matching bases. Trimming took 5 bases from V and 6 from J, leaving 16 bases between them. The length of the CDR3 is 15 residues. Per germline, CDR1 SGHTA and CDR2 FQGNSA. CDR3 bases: TGTGCCAGCAGCCTCGGACACTCCGACGCCGGGGAGCTGTTTTTT. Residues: CASSLGHSDAGELFF.

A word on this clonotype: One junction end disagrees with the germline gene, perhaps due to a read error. Here the CDR3 reads CASSTVDYYEKYF. The CDR3 DNA sequence: TGTGCCAGCAGTACAGTGGACTACTACGAGAAGTACTTC. The J gene is TRBJ2-7, the V gene TRBV6-1; TRBD2 is a possible D gene (6 bases). CDR3 size: 13 residues. CDR1 and CDR2 (germline): MNHNS, SASEGT.

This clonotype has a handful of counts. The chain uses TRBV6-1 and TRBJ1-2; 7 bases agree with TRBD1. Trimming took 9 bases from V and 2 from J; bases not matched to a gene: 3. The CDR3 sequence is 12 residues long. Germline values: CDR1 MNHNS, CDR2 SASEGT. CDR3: CASLQGNYGYTF. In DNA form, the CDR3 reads TGTGCCAGTTTACAGGGGAACTATGGCTACACCTTC.

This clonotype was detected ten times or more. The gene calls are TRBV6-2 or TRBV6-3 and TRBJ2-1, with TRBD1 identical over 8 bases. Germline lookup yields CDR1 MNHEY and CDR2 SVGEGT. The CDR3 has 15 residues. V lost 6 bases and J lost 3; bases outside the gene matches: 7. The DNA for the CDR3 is TGTGCCAGCAGCGACCGGACAGGGTACTACAATGAGCAGTTCTTC. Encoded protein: CASSDRTGYYNEQFF.

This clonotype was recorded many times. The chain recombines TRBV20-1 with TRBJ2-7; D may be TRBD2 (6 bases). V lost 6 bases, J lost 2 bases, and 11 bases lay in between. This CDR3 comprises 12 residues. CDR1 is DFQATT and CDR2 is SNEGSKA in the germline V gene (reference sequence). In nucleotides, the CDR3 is TGCAGTGCCCAAAGGGAGGCCTACGAGCAGTACTTC. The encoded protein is CSAQREAYEQYF.

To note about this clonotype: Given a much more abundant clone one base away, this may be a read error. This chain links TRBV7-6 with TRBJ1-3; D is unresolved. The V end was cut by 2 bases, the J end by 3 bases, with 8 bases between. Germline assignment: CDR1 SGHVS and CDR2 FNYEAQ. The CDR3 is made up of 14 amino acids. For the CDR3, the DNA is TGTGCCAGCAGCTTACAAGGGCTTGGAAACACCATATATTTT. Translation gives CASSLQGLGNTIYF.

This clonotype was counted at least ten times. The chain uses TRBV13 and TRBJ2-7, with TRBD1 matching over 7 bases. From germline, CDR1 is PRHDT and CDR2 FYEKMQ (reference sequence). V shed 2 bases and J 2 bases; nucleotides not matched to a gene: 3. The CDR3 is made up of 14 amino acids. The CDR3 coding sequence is TGTGCCAGCAGCTTACGCCAGGGGGCCTACGAGCAGTACTTC. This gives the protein CASSLRQGAYEQYF.

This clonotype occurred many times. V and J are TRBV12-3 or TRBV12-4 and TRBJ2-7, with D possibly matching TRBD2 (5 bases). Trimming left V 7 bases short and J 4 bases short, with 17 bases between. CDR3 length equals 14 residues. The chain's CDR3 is CASIGIFVEYEQYF. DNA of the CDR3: TGTGCCAGCATCGGGATATTCGTTGAATACGAGCAGTACTTC.

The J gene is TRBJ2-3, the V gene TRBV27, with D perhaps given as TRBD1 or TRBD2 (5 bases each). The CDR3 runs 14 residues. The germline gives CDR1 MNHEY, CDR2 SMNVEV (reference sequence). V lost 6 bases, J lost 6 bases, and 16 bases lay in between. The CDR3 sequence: CASSLRGLRDTQYF. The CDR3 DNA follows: TGTGCCAGCAGCCTGAGGGGATTGAGGGATACGCAGTATTTT.

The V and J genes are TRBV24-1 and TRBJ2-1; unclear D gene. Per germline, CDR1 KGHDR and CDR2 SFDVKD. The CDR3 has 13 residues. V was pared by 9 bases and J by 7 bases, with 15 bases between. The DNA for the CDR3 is TGTGCCACCGCGGCAGGCGTAAGGAATGAGCAGTTCTTC. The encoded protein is CATAAGVRNEQFF.